Given below is one T cell receptor (beta chain) in context. Its antigen remains unidentified. Base qualities are not at hand, and no much larger clone is one base apart. Per the germline V gene, SGHAT is the CDR1 and FQNNGV is the CDR2. The V and J ends are trimmed by 2 bases and 4 bases, leaving 12 bases between them. Measured from the cysteine to the phenylalanine, the CDR3 is 14 residues long. Only the CDR3 region is kept as DNA, spanning 42 bases read in frame from base 1. The record originates from a study of T cells and copy number aberrations in small-cell lung cancer (TCRdb year 2021). With respect to the entire study: Whole-exome sequencing of the same tumor regions was paired with TCR repertoire sequencing so that T cell metrics could be related to mutations and copy number aberrations. Tumor TCR data existed for about 17 patients, and under 15 patients had TCR data from both tumor tissue and normal tissue. Here is what the overall study found, with its caveats: Compared with adjacent lung tissue, tumors showed lower T-cell density, richness and clonality, although the density difference was not significant. All specimens were formalin-fixed paraffin-embedded tissue, which is known to introduce sequencing artifacts. Because surgical resection is uncommon in small-cell lung cancer, the study was limited by a small sample size, and the findings need validation.

The donors were limited-stage small-cell lung cancer patients whose surgical resection took place in Hangzhou, China, between 2008 and 2020. Every donor underwent upfront surgery with no preoperative chemotherapy or radiotherapy, and no donor received immunotherapy either before or after surgery. Each of the roughly 19 patients in the sequenced cohort was a smoker or a heavy second-hand smoker. Adjacent normal lung was collected at least 2 cm from the tumor margin and was morphologically confirmed by two pathologists to be free of malignant cells. To characterize heterogeneity of the T cell repertoire, the study applied multi-region TCR-beta sequencing to resected limited-stage small-cell lung cancers and to tumor-adjacent lung tissue. The AllPrep DNA/RNA FFPE Kit (Qiagen) was used to extract genomic DNA from the FFPE tissue. TCR-beta CDR3 regions were amplified from genomic DNA with the immunoSEQ hsTCRB Kit using multiplexed V- and J-gene primers. Unique DNA barcodes were added in a second PCR, and the samples were pooled together with one negative control and one positive control. The pooled TCR-beta libraries were sequenced using a 150-cycle paired-end protocol on an Illumina MiSeq. For the original study's pipeline: Raw sequencing data were processed by Adaptive Biotechnologies into a report containing normalized, annotated TCR-beta repertoires. To compute T-cell density, TCR-beta templates were normalized to usable DNA, with usable DNA estimated through amplification of housekeeping genes. Richness was defined as the count of unique rearrangements, and clonality was defined as 1 minus Pielou's evenness. The clones in this table, taken by TCRdb from immuneACCESS, are in-frame only. Not every clone is retained; where verified, under half of the shortfall comes from an unresolved V gene, and the cause of the rest is unknown. D and trimming were read from the DNA, whereas the V and J calls and clone size are those reported in that table. This sample is represented by more than 9,500 clones; 75% to 80% of them were singletons. The ten most abundant clones make up roughly a third of the sample.

The source material was normal tissue next to the tumor. The TCR comes from a man aged 55-75 years with small cell lung cancer. Recombination connected TRBV11-2 to TRBJ2-7; the D gene remains uncertain. The bases read TGTGCCAGCAGCTTAAGACTCAACAATTACGAGCAGTACTTC. Translated, this gives CASSLRLNNYEQYF.